This T cell receptor (beta chain) was captured in a study of identical twins. This clonotype has a handful of counts. As yet, its antigen is unknown. Germline CDR1 and CDR2: DFQATT and SNEGSKA (reference sequence). There are 14 residues in the CDR3. cDNA carried unique molecular identifiers, and a universal primer site was added by template switching. MiXCR was run by TCRdb on the 5' RACE reads, yielding one entry per CDR3 protein. The sample carries 1.5 million to 2 million distinct CDR3 sequences, around 33% recorded once. General study results and limits: Low generation-probability sequences were in excess among twin-shared out-of-frame alpha sequences. Recombination models fit unrelated individuals' TCR alpha sharing but underestimated twins'.

The source is a newborn girl in good health. The gene calls are TRBV20-1 and TRBJ2-7, with a tentative D call TRBD1 (7 bases). The assigned J gene may be wrong: the sequence end matches TRBJ2-4 better. Material: cord blood. This chain's CDR3 is CSARVPGGPDIQYF. Here the CDR3 DNA reads TGCAGTGCTAGAGTTCCAGGGGGGCCAGACATTCAGTACTTC.